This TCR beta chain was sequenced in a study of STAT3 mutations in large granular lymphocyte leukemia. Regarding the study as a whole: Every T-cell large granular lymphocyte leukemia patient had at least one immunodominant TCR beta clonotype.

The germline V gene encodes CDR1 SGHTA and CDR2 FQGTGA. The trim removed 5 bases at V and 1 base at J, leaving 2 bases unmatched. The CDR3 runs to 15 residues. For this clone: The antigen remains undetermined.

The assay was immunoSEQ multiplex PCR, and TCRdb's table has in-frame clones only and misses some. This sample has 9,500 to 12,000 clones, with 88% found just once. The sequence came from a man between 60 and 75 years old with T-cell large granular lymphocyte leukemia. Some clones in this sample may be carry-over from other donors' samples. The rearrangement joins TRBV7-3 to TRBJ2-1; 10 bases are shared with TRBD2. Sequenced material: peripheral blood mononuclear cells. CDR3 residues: CASSPSGSSYNEQFF. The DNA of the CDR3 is TGTGCCAGCAGCCCTAGCGGGAGTTCCTACAATGAGCAGTTCTTC.